The 21 T cell receptor beta chains given below trace back to one sample, sequenced in a study of T cells in Graves' hyperthyroidism and ophthalmopathy. Using RNA transcripts as the source, TCR beta CDR3 regions were amplified. The HTBI primer set drove a first-round RT-PCR of the TCR CDR3. Each CDR3 protein is one row after TCRdb ran MiXCR on the multiplex PCR reads. The sample contains 700,000 to 950,000 distinct CDR3 sequences, 35% of which appear only once. The sample comprised blood. The receptors originated from a middle-aged woman with Graves' hyperthyroidism.

Turning to this clonotype: This may arise from a read error, as a much more abundant clone is one base away. This chain uses TRBV19 with TRBJ1-2, with D possibly TRBD1 on 5 matching bases. The CDR3 loop spans 13 amino acids. Trimming removed 8 bases from V and 4 bases from J, with 14 bases in between. CDR1 and CDR2 (germline): LNHDA, SQIVND (reference sequence). CDR3 protein: CASAVKGVYGYTF. As DNA, the CDR3 is TGTGCCAGTGCGGTAAAAGGGGTCTATGGCTACACCTTC.

This clonotype was detected many times. This chain uses TRBV7-9 with TRBJ2-7; D is possibly TRBD1 (5 bases). The CDR3 is made up of 13 amino acids. Deletions cut 5 bases from V and 6 bases from J, with 14 bases between. The V gene's germline CDR1 is SEHNR and CDR2 FQNEAQ (reference sequence). CDR3 region: CASSRVVRGEQYF. The DNA for the CDR3 is TGTGCCAGCAGCCGAGTGGTAAGGGGCGAGCAGTACTTC.

There are many counts of this clonotype. The chain uses TRBV19 and TRBJ1-1; D is unresolved. The CDR3 is 13 residues long. Trimming stripped 3 bases from V and 2 bases from J, with 7 bases between. The germline gives CDR1 LNHDA, CDR2 SQIVND (reference sequence). The CDR3, as DNA: TGTGCCAGTAGTATGTCGGTTAACACTGAAGCTTTCTTT. As protein: CASSMSVNTEAFF.

This clonotype was detected many times. The rearrangement links TRBV4-1 to TRBJ1-6, with D hard to call. The V and J ends lost 3 bases and 14 bases respectively, with 17 bases between them. The CDR3 is 14 amino acids. Germline lookup yields CDR1 MGHRA and CDR2 YSYEKL. CDR3 loop: CASSQPSRSLALHF. The CDR3 coding sequence is TGCGCCAGCAGCCAGCCCTCGCGTTCCTTGGCCCTCCACTTT.

V gene TRBV19 combines with J gene TRBJ1-5; no clear D gene. The CDR3 contains 9 residues. CDR1 and CDR2 from the germline V gene are LNHDA and SQIVND (reference sequence). The V and J ends lost 7 bases and 11 bases respectively, with 6 bases between them. This CDR3 reads CASTQAQHF. The CDR3 DNA is TGTGCCAGTACGCAGGCCCAGCATTTT.

About this clonotype itself: A read error may explain this, as a much larger clone is one base away. This chain connects TRBV7-2 to TRBJ2-7; 7 nucleotides line up with TRBD2. CDR3 length: 13 amino acids. V gave up 5 bases and J gave up 6 bases; unmatched junction bases: 7. Germline V lookup: CDR1 SGHTA, CDR2 FQGNSA. This CDR3 is CASSHGTTCEQYF. The CDR3 DNA reads TGTGCCAGCAGCCACGGGACTACCTGCGAGCAGTACTTC.

This clonotype was observed a single time. Likely a read error: the CDR3 ends without its conserved phenylalanine or tryptophan. The chain recombines TRBV25-1 with TRBJ2-7; D is undetermined. The germline V gene has CDR1 MGHDK and CDR2 SYGVNS. The CDR3 spans 13 residues. V dropped 6 bases and J dropped 4 bases, with 13 bases sitting between them. CDR3 in DNA: TGTGCCAGCAGCTTGGTAGGAGTTTACGAGCAGTACCTC. Protein product: CASSLVGVYEQYL.

In this sample, this clonotype turned up many times. The gene calls are TRBV20-1 and TRBJ1-1; no definite D call. V lost 0 bases to trimming and J lost 3 bases, with 11 bases between them. Germline V lookup: CDR1 DFQATT, CDR2 SNEGSKA (reference sequence). The CDR3 has 14 residues. The CDR3 is CSARDLIGDTEAFF. The DNA of the CDR3 is TGCAGTGCTAGAGATCTCATCGGGGACACTGAAGCTTTCTTT.

This chain joins TRBV19 and TRBJ2-7; D gene ambiguous. CDR1 is LNHDA, CDR2 SQIVND, per germline (reference sequence). The CDR3 loop spans 13 amino acids. In DNA form, the CDR3 reads TGTGCGGCGAAGGGTTCGGGCCCTTACGAGCAGTACTTC. As protein: CAAKGSGPYEQYF.

The genes are TRBV4-3 and TRBJ1-2; D is unresolved. Looked up from germline, CDR1 is LGHNA and CDR2 is YSLEER. The germline V and J ends were trimmed by 0 bases and 5 bases, with 13 bases remaining between them. CDR3 length: 15 amino acids. Written as DNA, the CDR3 is TGCGCCAGCAGCCAAGACGCCCTCGGAGGGTATGGCTACACCTTC. Amino acid sequence: CASSQDALGGYGYTF.

This clonotype was observed at least ten times. CDR3 residues: CASSVVPGGDAEAFF. As DNA, the CDR3 is TGTGCCAGCAGCGTAGTCCCAGGGGGGGACGCTGAAGCTTTCTTT. The rearrangement uses TRBV9 and TRBJ1-1; the match to TRBD1 covers 7 bases. CDR1 and CDR2 (germline): SGDLS, YYNGEE. This CDR3 contains 15 residues. With 0 bases clipped from V and 6 bases from J, the junction kept 8 bases outside the gene matches.

This clonotype was counted many times. The chain combines TRBV9 with TRBJ2-5, with a weak D call TRBD2 (6 bases). Germline CDR1 and CDR2: SGDLS and YYNGEE. The CDR3 extends over 15 amino acids. The V end was cut by 4 bases, the J end by 5 bases, with 18 bases between. The CDR3 nucleotides read TGTGCCAGCAGCTCCAGTGGCTTACGGGAGGAGACCCAGTACTTC. Translated: CASSSSGLREETQYF.

The chain employs TRBV5-1 and TRBJ2-5, with D perhaps matching TRBD1 or TRBD2 (5 bases each). This CDR3 region has 16 residues. Germline lookup yields CDR1 SGHRS and CDR2 YFSETQ. V lost 0 bases and J lost 5, with 17 bases in between. The CDR3 region is CASSLGSGARRETQYF. The CDR3, as DNA: TGCGCCAGCAGCTTGGGTTCCGGGGCTAGACGGGAGACCCAGTACTTC.

This clonotype was found a few times. The chain has TRBV14 and TRBJ1-2; D gene uncertain. The CDR3 loop spans 14 amino acids. V was trimmed by 4 bases and J by 0 bases, leaving 9 bases between them. The germline gives CDR1 SGHDN, CDR2 FVKESK. The CDR3 region is CASSPGLANYGYTF. CDR3 in DNA: TGTGCCAGCAGCCCCGGGTTAGCTAACTATGGCTACACCTTC.

V usage is TRBV11-3 and J usage is TRBJ2-7; no clear D. This CDR3 spans 14 amino acids. V gave up 7 bases and J gave up 1 base, with 14 bases separating them. Germline V gene sequence: CDR1 SGHNT, CDR2 YENEEA. The CDR3 DNA follows: TGTGCCAGCACCGGCCTAGGCGGTTCCTACGAGCAGTACTTC. Its protein product is CASTGLGGSYEQYF. Supplemented by reference TRBV11-3 and TRBJ2-7, the full variable domain reads EAGVVQSPRYKIIEKKQPVAFWCNPISGHNTLYWYLQNLGQGPELLIRYENEEAVDDSQLPKDRFSAERLKGVDSTLKIQPAELGDSAVYLCASTGLGGSYEQYFGPGTRLTVT.

This clonotype appeared many times. The V and J genes are TRBV7-2 and TRBJ1-1; the D gene is possibly TRBD1 (5 bases). Germline V gene data show CDR1 as SGHTA and CDR2 as FQGNSA. The CDR3 runs to 15 residues. Deletions cut 2 bases from V and 5 bases from J, with 15 bases between. CDR3 loop: CASSLSAGKETEAFF. As DNA, the CDR3 is TGTGCCAGCAGCTTAAGTGCAGGGAAGGAAACTGAAGCTTTCTTT.

This clonotype showed up just a few times. J is TRBJ2-7 and V is TRBV6-2 or TRBV6-3; tentative D call: TRBD2 (5 bases). The CDR3 loop spans 16 amino acids. CDR1 is MNHEY, CDR2 SVGEGT, per germline. V was pared by 6 bases and J by 3 bases, with 21 bases between. Here the CDR3 DNA reads TGTGCCAGCAGGCGCCCAGCGGAATTGGCTGGCTACGAGCAGTACTTC. This gives the protein CASRRPAELAGYEQYF.

The chain recombines TRBV11-2 with TRBJ2-5; 12 positions agree with TRBD2. V shed 4 bases and J 4 bases; nucleotides not matched to a gene: 7. The germline V gene encodes CDR1 SGHAT and CDR2 FQNNGV. This CDR3 region has 16 residues. The CDR3 sequence: CASSCRLAGVRETQYF. For the CDR3, the DNA is TGTGCCAGCAGCTGCCGACTAGCGGGAGTAAGAGAGACCCAGTACTTC.

This clonotype was picked up a small number of times. The chain joins TRBV28 to TRBJ1-5; weak D call: TRBD1 (5 bases). The CDR3 contains 13 residues. Trimming pared 3 bases from V and 7 bases from J, leaving 10 bases between. Germline V gene sequence: CDR1 MDHEN, CDR2 SYDVKM. CDR3 bases: TGTGCCAGCAGTTTGGGGGGTATCCAGCCCCAGCATTTT. It yields the protein CASSLGGIQPQHF.

In its sample, this clonotype was seen a few times. The chain couples TRBV28 to TRBJ1-2; tentatively, D is TRBD1 (5 bases). CDR1 and CDR2 from the germline V gene are MDHEN and SYDVKM. Trimming removed 7 bases from V and 1 base from J, with 10 bases in between. This CDR3 contains 13 residues. CDR3 in amino acids: CASTSGGNYGYTF. CDR3 in DNA: TGTGCCAGCACCTCCGGGGGTAACTATGGCTACACCTTC.

This clonotype was found many times. The chain employs TRBV24-1 and TRBJ1-5; D not certain. This CDR3 has 17 residues. V was pared by 2 bases and J by 0 bases, with 13 bases between. Germline loops: CDR1 KGHDR, CDR2 SFDVKD. CDR3 in DNA: TGTGCCACCAGTGATTCGAGGAGGTCTTATAGCAATCAGCCCCAGCATTTT. Protein product: CATSDSRRSYSNQPQHF.